One T cell receptor beta chain is described in this entry. Its antigen is currently unknown. A much larger clone differs from this one at a single base, so this may be a read error. TCRdb re-called the 5' RACE reads with MiXCR, one entry per CDR3 protein. The table lists roughly 99,000 distinct CDR3 sequences, about 5.8% of them singletons, with 35% to 50% in the top ten. Germline V gene sequence: CDR1 SQVTM, CDR2 ANQGSEA. The CDR3 covers 16 residues. This specimen comes from a study of T cells after yellow fever vaccination. Study-level results: Subsequent booster samples again held most clones from primary vaccination (just under 98% CD4, about 85% CD8).

The material was CD8+ T cells sorted from PBMCs, obtained 10 days after the yellow fever booster vaccination. This sequence joins TRBV29-1 and TRBJ2-3; 10 bases are a match to TRBD2. This clonotype originated in a man between 18 and 29 years old who received the YFV17D yellow fever vaccine. CDR3 in amino acids: CSIEDRLAGDSETQYF. The CDR3, as DNA: TGCAGCATTGAAGATAGGCTAGCGGGGGACTCGGAGACGCAGTATTTT.